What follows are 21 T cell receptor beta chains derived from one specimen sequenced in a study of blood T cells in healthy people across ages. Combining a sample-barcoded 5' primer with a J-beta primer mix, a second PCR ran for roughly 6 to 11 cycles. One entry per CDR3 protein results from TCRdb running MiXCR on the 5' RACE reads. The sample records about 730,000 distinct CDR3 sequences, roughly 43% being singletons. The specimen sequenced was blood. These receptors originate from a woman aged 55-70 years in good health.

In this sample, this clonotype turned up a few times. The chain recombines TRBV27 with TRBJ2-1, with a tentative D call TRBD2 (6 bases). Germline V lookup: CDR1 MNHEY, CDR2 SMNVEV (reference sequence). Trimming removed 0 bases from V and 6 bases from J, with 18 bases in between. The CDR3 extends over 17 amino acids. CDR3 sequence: CASSLSVQEGLSNEQFF. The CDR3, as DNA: TGTGCCAGCAGTTTATCGGTTCAGGAGGGATTAAGCAATGAGCAGTTCTTC.

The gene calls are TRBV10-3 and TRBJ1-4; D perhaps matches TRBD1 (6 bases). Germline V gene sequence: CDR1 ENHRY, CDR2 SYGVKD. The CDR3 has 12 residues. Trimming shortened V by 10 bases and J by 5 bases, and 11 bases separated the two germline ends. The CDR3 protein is CATRRGNEKLFF. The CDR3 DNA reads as TGTGCCACGAGGAGGGGGAATGAAAAACTGTTTTTT.

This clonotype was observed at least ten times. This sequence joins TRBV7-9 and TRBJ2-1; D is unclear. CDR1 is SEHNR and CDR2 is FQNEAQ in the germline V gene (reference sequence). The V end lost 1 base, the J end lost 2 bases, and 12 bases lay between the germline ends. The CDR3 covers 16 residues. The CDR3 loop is CASSLVGQYPYNEQFF. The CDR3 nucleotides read TGTGCCAGCAGCTTAGTTGGCCAGTACCCCTACAATGAGCAGTTCTTC.

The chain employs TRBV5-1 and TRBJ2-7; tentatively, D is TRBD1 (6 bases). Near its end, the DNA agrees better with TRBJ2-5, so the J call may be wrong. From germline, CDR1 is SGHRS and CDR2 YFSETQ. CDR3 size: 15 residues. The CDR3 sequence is CASSLTGIKGETQYF. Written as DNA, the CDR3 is TGCGCCAGCAGCCTAACAGGGATCAAAGGAGAGACCCAGTACTTC.

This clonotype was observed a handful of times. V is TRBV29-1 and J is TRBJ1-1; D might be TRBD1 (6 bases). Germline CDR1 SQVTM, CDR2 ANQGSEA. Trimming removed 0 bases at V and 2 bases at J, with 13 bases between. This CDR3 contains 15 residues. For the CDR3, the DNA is TGCAGCGTTGAAGATGAAGGGACACCTAACACTGAAGCTTTCTTT. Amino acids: CSVEDEGTPNTEAFF. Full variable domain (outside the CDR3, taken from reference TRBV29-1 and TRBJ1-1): SAVISQKPSRDICQRGTSLTIQCQVDSQVTMMFWYRQQPGQSLTLIATANQGSEATYESGFVIDKFPISRPNLTFSTLTVSNMSPEDSSIYLCSVEDEGTPNTEAFFGQGTRLTVV.

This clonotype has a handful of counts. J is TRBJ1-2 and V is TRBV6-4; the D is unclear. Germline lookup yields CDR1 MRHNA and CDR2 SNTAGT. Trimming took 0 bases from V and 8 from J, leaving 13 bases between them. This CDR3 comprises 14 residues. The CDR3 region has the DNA TGTGCCAGCAGTGACTCGAGTGGGTCTAGGGGCTACACCTTC. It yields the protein CASSDSSGSRGYTF.

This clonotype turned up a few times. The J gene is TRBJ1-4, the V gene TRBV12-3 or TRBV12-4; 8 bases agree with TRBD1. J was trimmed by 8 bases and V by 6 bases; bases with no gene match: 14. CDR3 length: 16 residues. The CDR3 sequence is CASSYTPGTGGEKLFF. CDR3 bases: TGTGCCAGCAGCTACACTCCCGGGACAGGTGGAGAAAAACTGTTTTTT.

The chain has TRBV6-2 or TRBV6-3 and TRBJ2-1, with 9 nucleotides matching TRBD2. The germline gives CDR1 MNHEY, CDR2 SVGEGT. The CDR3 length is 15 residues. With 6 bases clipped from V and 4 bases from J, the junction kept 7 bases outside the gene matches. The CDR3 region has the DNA TGTGCCAGCAGCCTTATTAGCGGGGGTTACAATGAGCAGTTCTTC. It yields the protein CASSLISGGYNEQFF.

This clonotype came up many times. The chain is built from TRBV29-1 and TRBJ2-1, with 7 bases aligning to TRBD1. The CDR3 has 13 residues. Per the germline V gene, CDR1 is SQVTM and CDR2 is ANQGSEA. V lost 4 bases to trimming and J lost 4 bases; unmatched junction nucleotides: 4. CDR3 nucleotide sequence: TGCAGCGTTGGACGGGACAGTTACAATGAGCAGTTCTTC. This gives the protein CSVGRDSYNEQFF.

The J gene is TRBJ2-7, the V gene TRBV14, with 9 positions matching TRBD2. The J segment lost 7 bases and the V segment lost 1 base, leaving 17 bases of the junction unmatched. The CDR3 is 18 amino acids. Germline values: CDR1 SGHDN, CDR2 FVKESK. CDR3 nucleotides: TGTGCCAGCAGCCAAGTTCTCGAGGGACTAGCTATTCTGGGGGAGCAGTACTTC. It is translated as CASSQVLEGLAILGEQYF.

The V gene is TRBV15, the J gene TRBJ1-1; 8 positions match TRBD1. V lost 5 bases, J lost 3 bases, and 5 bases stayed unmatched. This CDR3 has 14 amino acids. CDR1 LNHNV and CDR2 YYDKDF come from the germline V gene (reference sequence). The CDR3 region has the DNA TGTGCCACCAGCCCGCCGGACAGGGACACTGAAGCTTTCTTT. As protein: CATSPPDRDTEAFF.

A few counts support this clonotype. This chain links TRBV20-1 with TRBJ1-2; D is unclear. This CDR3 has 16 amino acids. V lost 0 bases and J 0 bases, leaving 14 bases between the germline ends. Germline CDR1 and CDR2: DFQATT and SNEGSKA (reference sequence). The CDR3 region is CSARESPGNANYGYTF. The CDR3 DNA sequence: TGCAGTGCTAGAGAGTCGCCAGGAAATGCTAACTATGGCTACACCTTC.

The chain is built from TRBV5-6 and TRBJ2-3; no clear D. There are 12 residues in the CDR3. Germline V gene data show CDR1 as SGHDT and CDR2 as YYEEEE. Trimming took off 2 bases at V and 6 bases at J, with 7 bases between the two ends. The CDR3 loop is CASSFIRDTQYF. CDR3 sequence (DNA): TGTGCCAGCAGCTTTATACGGGATACGCAGTATTTT.

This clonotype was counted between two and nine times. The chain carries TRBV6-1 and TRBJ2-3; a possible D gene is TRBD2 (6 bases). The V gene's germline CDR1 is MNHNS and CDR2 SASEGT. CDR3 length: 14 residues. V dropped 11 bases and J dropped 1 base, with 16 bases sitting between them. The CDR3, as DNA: TGTGCCGCCTCTTCGGGGGAGCGCACAGATACGCAGTATTTT. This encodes CAASSGERTDTQYF.

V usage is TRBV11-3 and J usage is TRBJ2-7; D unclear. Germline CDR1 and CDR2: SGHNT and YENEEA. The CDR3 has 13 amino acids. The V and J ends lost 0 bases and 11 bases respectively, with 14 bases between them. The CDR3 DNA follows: TGTGCCAGCAGCTTAGATCAAAAGGGTGTCGAGTACTTC. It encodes CASSLDQKGVEYF.

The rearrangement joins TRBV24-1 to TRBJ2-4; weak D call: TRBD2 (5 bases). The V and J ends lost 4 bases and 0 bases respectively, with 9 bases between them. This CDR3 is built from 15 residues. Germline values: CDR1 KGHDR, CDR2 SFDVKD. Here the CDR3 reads CATSDPRVAKNIQYF. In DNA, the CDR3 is TGTGCCACCAGTGACCCGCGGGTAGCCAAAAACATTCAGTACTTC.

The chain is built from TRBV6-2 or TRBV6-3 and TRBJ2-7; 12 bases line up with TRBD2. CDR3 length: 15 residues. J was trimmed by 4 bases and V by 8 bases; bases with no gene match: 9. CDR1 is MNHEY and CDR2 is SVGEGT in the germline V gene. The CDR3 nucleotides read TGTGCCAGCTGTGGCGCAGGACTAGCGGGATACGAGCAGTACTTC. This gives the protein CASCGAGLAGYEQYF.

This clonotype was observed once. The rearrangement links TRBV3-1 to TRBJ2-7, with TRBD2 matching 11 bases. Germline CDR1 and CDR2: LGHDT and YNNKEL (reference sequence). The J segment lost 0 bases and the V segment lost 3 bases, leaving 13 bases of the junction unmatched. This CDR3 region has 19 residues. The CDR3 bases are TGTGCCAGCAGCCATGAGGGGACTAGCGGAAAAACACTCTCCTACGAGCAGTACTTC. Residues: CASSHEGTSGKTLSYEQYF.

The CDR3 is CASSLPDDRPNEQFF. CDR3 nucleotide sequence: TGTGCCAGCAGTTTACCCGATGACAGGCCCAATGAGCAGTTCTTC. The chain employs TRBV12-3 or TRBV12-4 and TRBJ2-1; weak D call: TRBD1 (6 bases). V gave up 2 bases and J gave up 6 bases, with 14 bases separating them. The CDR3 runs to 15 residues.

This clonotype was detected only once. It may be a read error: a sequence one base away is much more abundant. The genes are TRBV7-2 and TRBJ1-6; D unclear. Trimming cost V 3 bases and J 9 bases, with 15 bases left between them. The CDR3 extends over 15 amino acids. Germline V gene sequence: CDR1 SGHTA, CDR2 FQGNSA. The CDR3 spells CASSFETPFSSPLHF. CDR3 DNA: TGTGCCAGCAGCTTCGAGACGCCGTTTAGTTCACCCCTCCACTTT. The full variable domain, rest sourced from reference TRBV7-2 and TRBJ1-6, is GAGVSQSPSNKVTEKGKDVELRCDPISGHTALYWYRQSLGQGLEFLIYFQGNSAPDKSGLPSDRFSAERTGGSVSTLTIQRTQQEDSAVYLCASSFETPFSSPLHFGNGTRLTVT.

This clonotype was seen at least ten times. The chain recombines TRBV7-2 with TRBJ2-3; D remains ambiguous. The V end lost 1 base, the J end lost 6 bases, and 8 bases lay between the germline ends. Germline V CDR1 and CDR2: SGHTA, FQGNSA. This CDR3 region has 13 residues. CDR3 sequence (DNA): TGTGCCAGCAGCTTAGAGTGGCGGGATACGCAGTATTTT. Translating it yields CASSLEWRDTQYF.